The 3 T cell receptor beta chains below come from one sample, sequenced in a study of blood T cell repertoires in COVID-19. The protocol was immunoSEQ multiplex PCR, while the TCRdb copy is restricted to in-frame clones and leaves out a portion. The table records 200,000 to 300,000 clones, 83% of them present only once. The sequenced sample was peripheral blood. These receptors all stem from a human donor in a cohort sampled during active COVID-19.

This chain links TRBV7-2 with TRBJ1-2; D gene unclear. Germline V gives CDR1 SGHTA, CDR2 FQGNSA. The CDR3 spans 12 residues. V lost 4 bases and J 4 bases, leaving 7 bases between the germline ends. The CDR3 nucleotides are TGTGCCAGCAGCTATGGCAGCTATGGCTACACCTTC. Protein sequence: CASSYGSYGYTF.

This rearrangement joins TRBV25-1 to TRBJ2-2; 9 bases are shared with TRBD1. Germline values: CDR1 MGHDK, CDR2 SYGVNS. CDR3 length equals 15 residues. J gave up 1 base and V 4 bases, and 1 base lay outside the gene matches. CDR3 residues: CASSGQGVNTGELFF. The CDR3 bases are TGTGCCAGCAGTGGACAGGGGGTGAACACCGGGGAGCTGTTTTTT.

In this sample, this clone turned up once. J is TRBJ1-5 and V is TRBV4-2; tentative D call: TRBD1 (6 bases). Germline CDR1 LGHNA, CDR2 YNFKEQ. V was trimmed by 4 bases and J by 5 bases, leaving 15 bases between them. The length of the CDR3 is 15 residues. The CDR3 protein is CASSPILAGDQPQHF. CDR3 sequence (DNA): TGTGCCAGCAGCCCGATCCTGGCAGGGGATCAGCCCCAGCATTTT.